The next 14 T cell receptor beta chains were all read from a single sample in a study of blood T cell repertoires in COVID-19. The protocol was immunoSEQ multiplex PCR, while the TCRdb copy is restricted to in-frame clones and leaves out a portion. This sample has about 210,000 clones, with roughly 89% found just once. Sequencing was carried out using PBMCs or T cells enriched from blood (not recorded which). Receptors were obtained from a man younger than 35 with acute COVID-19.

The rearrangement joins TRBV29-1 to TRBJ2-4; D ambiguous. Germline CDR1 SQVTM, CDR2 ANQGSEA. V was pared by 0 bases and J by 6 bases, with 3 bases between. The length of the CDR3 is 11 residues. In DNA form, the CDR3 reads TGCAGCGTTGAAGACAGAAACATTCAGTACTTC. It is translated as CSVEDRNIQYF.

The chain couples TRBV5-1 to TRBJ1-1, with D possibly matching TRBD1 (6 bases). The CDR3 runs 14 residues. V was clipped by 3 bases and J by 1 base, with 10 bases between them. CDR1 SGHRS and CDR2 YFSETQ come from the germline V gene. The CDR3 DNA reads TGCGCCAGCAGCTGGATGACAGGGAACACTGAAGCTTTCTTT. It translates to CASSWMTGNTEAFF.

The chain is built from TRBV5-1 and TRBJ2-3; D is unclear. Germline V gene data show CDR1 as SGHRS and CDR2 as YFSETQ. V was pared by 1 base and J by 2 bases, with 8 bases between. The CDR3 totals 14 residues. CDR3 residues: CASSLSGITDTQYF. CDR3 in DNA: TGCGCCAGCAGCTTGTCAGGAATCACAGATACGCAGTATTTT.

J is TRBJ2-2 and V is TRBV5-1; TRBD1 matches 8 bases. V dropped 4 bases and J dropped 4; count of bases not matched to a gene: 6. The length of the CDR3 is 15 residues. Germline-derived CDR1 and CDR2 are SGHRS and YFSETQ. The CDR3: CASSPGDRGTGELFF. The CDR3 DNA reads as TGCGCCAGCAGCCCCGGAGACAGGGGCACCGGGGAGCTGTTTTTT.

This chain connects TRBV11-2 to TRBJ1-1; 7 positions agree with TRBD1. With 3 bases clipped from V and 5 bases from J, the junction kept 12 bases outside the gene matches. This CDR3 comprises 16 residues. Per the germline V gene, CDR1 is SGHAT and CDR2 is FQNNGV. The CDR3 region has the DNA TGTGCCAGCAGCTTCTCCCGGACAGGCATAGGGACTGAAGCTTTCTTT. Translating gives CASSFSRTGIGTEAFF.

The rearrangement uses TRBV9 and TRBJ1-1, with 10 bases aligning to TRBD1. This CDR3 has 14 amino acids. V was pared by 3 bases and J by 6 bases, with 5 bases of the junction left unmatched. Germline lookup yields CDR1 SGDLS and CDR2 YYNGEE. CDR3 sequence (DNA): TGTGCCAGCAGCGACCGGGACAGGGGAGCTGAAGCTTTCTTT. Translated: CASSDRDRGAEAFF.

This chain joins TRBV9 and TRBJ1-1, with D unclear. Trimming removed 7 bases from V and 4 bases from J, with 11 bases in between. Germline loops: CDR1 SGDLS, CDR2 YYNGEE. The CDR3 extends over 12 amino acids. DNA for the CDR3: TGTGCCAGCGAGGGTTCGAGCACTGAAGCTTTCTTT. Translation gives CASEGSSTEAFF.

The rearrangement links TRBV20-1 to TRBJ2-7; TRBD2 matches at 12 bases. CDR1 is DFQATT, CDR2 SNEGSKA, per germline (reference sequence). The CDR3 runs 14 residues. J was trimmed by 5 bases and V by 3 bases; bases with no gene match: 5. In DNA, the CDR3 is TGCAGTGCTAGTGTTCGACTAGCGGGAGACGAGCAGTACTTC. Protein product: CSASVRLAGDEQYF.

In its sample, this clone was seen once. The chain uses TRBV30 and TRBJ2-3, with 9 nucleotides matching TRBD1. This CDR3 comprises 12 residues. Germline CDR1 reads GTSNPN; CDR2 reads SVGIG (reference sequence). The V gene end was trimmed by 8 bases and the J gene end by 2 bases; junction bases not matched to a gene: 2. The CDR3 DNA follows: TGTGCCCGGGACAGGGACACAGATACGCAGTATTTT. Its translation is CARDRDTDTQYF.

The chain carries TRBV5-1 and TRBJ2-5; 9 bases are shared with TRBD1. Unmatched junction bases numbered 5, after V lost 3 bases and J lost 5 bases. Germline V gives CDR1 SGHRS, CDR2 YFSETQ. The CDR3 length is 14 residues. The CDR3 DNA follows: TGCGCCAGCAGCTCTACAGGGGGCGTTGAGACCCAGTACTTC. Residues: CASSSTGGVETQYF. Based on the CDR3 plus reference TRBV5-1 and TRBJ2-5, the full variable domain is KAGVTQTPRYLIKTRGQQVTLSCSPISGHRSVSWYQQTPGQGLQFLFEYFSETQRNKGNFPGRFSGRQFSNSRSEMNVSTLELGDSALYLCASSSTGGVETQYFGPGTRLLVL.

CDR3 DNA sequence: TGCGCCAGCAGCTCGACAGGGTTGGAATCACCCCTCCACTTT. Translation gives CASSSTGLESPLHF. The rearrangement joins TRBV5-1 to TRBJ1-6, with TRBD1 matching over 7 bases. The CDR3 runs 14 residues. From germline, CDR1 is SGHRS and CDR2 YFSETQ. J lost 10 bases, V lost 3 bases, and 7 bases had no gene match.

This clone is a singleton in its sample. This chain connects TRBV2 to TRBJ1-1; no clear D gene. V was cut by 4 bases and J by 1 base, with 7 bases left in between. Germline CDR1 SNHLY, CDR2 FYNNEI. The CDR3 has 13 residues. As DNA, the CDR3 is TGTGCCAGCAGTGGAACAGCGAACACTGAAGCTTTCTTT. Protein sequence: CASSGTANTEAFF.

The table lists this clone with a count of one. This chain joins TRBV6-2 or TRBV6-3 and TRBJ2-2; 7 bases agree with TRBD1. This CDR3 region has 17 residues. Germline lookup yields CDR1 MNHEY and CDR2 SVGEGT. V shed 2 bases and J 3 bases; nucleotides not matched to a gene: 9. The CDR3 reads CASSYPQFRGYTGELFF. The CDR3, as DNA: TGTGCCAGCAGTTACCCCCAGTTCAGGGGGTACACCGGGGAGCTGTTTTTT.

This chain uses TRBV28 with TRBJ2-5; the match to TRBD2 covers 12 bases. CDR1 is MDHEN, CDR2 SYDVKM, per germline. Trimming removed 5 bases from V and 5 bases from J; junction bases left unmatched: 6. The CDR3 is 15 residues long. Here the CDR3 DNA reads TGTGCCAGCAGTGTGCTAGCGGGAGGGGGGGAGACCCAGTACTTC. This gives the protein CASSVLAGGGETQYF.